Sequencing of this TCR beta chain was carried out in a study of shared clonotypes between healthy human individuals. Overall study findings and caveats: Larger estimated richness was generally seen in naive subsets than in memory subsets.

Donation came from healthy HIV-negative adults that had no recent acute infections or vaccinations. Some clones are missing from TCRdb's copy, which holds only in-frame ones; the method was immunoSEQ multiplex PCR. The repertoire holds about 2.4 million clones, with more than 90% as singletons. On this clone itself: Its antigen is unknown.

V was cut by 2 bases and J by 1 base, with 19 bases left in between. The CDR3 spans 18 residues. Germline assignment: CDR1 ENHRY and CDR2 SYGVKD. The clonotype was recovered from a man younger than 30 in good health. What was sequenced was naive CD4+ T cells sorted from blood. The subset is: CD45RA+ positively selected. The chain combines TRBV10-3 with TRBJ2-3, with D perhaps TRBD2 (7 bases). CDR3 nucleotides: TGTGCCATCAGTGAGATCGCGGGGGCCCAAAGGGGCACAGATACGCAGTATTTT. It translates to CAISEIAGAQRGTDTQYF.